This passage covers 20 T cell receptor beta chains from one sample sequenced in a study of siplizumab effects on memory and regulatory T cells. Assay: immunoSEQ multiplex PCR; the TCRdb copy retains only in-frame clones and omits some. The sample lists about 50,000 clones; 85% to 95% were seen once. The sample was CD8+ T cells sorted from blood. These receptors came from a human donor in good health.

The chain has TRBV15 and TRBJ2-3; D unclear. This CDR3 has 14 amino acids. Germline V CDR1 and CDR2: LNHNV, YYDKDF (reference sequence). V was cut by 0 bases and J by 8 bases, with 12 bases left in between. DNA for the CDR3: TGTGCCACCAGCAGAGAGGCAGAAATGGGTACGCAGTATTTT. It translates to CATSREAEMGTQYF.

The CDR3 protein is CASQRDSRTDTQYF. CDR3 nucleotides: TGTGCTAGTCAGAGGGACAGCCGCACAGATACGCAGTATTTT. The chain links TRBV12-5 to TRBJ2-3, with 7 bases matching TRBD1. This CDR3 contains 14 residues. The junction had 6 bases not matched to a gene; V was cut back by 8 bases and J by 1 base. The germline V gene encodes CDR1 LGHNT and CDR2 FRNRAP.

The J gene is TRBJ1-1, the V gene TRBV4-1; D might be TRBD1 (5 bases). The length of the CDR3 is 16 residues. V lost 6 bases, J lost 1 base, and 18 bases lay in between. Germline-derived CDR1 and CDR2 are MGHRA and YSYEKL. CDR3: CASRLPGGTSNTEAFF. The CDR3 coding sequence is TGCGCCAGCAGACTACCCGGAGGGACGTCGAACACTGAAGCTTTCTTT.

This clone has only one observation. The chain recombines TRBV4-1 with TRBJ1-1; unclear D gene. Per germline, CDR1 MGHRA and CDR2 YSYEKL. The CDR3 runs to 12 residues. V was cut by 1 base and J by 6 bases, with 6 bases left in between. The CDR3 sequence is CASSQGGSEAFF. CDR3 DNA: TGCGCCAGCAGCCAAGGAGGTTCTGAAGCTTTCTTT.

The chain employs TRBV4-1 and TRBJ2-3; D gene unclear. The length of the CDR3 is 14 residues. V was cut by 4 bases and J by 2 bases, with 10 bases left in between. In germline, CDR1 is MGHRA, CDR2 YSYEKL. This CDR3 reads CASSPEVPTDTQYF. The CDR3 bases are TGCGCCAGCAGCCCCGAGGTCCCCACAGATACGCAGTATTTT.

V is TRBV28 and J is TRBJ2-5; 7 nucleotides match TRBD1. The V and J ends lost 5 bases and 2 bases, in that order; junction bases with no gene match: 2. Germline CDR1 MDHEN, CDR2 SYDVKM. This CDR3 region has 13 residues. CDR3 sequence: CASSRTGQETQYF. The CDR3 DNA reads TGTGCCAGCAGTCGGACAGGACAAGAGACCCAGTACTTC.

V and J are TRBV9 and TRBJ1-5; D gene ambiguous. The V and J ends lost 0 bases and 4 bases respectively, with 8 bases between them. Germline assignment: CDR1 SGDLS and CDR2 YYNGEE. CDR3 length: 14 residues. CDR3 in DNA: TGTGCCAGCAGCGTAGCCGATGGAAATCAGCCCCAGCATTTT. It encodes CASSVADGNQPQHF. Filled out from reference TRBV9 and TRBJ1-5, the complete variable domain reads DSGVTQTPKHLITATGQRVTLRCSPRSGDLSVYWYQQSLDQGLQFLIQYYNGEERAKGNILERFSAQQFPDLHSELNLSSLELGDSALYFCASSVADGNQPQHFGDGTRLSIL.

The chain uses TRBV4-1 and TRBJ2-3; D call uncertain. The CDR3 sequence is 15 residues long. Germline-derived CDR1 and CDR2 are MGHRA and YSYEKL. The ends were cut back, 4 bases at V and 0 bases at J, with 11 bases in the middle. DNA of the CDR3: TGCGCCAGCAGCCTTATCCCCGAAAGCACAGATACGCAGTATTTT. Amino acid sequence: CASSLIPESTDTQYF.

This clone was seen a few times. The CDR3 nucleotides read TGTGCCAGCAGCGTAGGAGTGACAGGGCACTACGAGCAGTACTTC. Its protein is CASSVGVTGHYEQYF. The V call is TRBV9, the J call TRBJ2-7; TRBD1 matches at 7 bases. Trimming took 0 bases from V and 3 from J; bases not matched to a gene: 6. The CDR3 loop spans 15 amino acids. In germline, CDR1 is SGDLS, CDR2 YYNGEE.

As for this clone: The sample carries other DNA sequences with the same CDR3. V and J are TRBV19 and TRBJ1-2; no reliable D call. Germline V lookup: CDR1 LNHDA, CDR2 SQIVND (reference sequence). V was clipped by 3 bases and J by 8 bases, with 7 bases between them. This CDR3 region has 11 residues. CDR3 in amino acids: CASSIGSGYTF. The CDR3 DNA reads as TGTGCCAGTAGTATCGGGTCCGGCTACACCTTC.

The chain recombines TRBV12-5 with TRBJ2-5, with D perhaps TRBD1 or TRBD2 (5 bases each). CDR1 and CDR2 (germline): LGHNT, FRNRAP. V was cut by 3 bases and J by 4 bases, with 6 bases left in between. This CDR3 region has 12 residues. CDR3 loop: CASGFGGETQYF. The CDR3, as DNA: TGTGCTAGTGGTTTTGGGGGAGAGACCCAGTACTTC.

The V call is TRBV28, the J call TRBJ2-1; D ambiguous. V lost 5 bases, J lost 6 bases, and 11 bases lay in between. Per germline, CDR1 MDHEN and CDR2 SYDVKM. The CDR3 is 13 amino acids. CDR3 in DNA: TGTGCCAGCAGTAAAAATTGGGCCAATGAGCAGTTCTTC. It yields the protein CASSKNWANEQFF.

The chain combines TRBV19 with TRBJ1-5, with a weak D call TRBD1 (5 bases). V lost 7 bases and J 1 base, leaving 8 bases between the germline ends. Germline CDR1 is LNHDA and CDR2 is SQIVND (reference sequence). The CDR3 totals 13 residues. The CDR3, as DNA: TGTGCCAGTATGACAGACAGCAATCAGCCCCAGCATTTT. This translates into CASMTDSNQPQHF.

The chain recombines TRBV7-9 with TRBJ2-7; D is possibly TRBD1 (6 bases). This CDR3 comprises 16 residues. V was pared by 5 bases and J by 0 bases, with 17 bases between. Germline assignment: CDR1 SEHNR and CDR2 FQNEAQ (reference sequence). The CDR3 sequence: CASSDRQAHSSYEQYF. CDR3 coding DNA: TGTGCCAGCAGCGATCGACAGGCACACAGCTCCTACGAGCAGTACTTC.

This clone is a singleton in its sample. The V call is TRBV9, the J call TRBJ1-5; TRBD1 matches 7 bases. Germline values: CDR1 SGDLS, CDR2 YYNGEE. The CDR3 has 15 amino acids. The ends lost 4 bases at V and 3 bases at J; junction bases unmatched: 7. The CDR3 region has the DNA TGTGCCAGCAGCCCGGAAGGACAGGTCAATCAGCCCCAGCATTTT. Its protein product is CASSPEGQVNQPQHF.

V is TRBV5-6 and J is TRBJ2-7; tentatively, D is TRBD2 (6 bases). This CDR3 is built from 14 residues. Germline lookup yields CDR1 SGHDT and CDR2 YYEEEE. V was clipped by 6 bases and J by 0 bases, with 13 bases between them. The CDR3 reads CASTREISSYEQYF. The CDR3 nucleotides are TGTGCCAGCACGCGGGAAATTAGCTCCTACGAGCAGTACTTC.

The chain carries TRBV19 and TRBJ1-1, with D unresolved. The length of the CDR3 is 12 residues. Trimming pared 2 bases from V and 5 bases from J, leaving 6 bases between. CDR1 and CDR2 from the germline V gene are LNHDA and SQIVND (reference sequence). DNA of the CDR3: TGTGCCAGTAGTATATCAGCGACTGAAGCTTTCTTT. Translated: CASSISATEAFF. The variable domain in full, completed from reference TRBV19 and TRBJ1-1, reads DGGITQSPKYLFRKEGQNVTLSCEQNLNHDAMYWYRQDPGQGLRLIYYSQIVNDFQKGDIAEGYSVSREKKESFPLTVTSAQKNPTAFYLCASSISATEAFFGQGTRLTVV.

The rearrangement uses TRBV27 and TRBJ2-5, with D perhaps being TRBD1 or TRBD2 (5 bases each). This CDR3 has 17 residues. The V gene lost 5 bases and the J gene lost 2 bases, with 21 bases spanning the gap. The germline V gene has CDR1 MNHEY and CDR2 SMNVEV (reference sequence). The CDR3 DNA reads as TGTGCCAGCAGTCACCTGGGGGTAGGGGCAGGTCAAGAGACCCAGTACTTC. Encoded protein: CASSHLGVGAGQETQYF.

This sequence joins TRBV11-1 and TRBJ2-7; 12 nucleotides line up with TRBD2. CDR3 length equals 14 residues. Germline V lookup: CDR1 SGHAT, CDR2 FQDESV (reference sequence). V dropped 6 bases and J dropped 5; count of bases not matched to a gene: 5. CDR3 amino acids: CASSRASGRDEQYF. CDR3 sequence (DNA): TGTGCCAGCAGTCGCGCTAGCGGGAGGGACGAGCAGTACTTC.

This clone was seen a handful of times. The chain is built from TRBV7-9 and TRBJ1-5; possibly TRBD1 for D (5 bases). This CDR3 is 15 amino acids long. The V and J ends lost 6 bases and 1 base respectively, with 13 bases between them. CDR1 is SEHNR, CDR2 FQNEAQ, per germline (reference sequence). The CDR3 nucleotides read TGTGCCAGCAGTACCCCGGGGGAAAGCAATCAGCCCCAGCATTTT. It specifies CASSTPGESNQPQHF.